The rows below give T cell receptor beta chains drawn from one sample of a study of cytomegalovirus exposure and HLA in healthy donors. Profiling relied on immunoSEQ multiplex PCR, and the TCRdb table lists in-frame clones only, not all of them. The sample consists of about 98,000 clones, approximately 78% of them appearing once. Input material: PBMCs. These TCRs come from a man aged 35-49 years in good health and CMV-seronegative. Both conserved end residues are part of each CDR3. Each record gives: V gene, clone size, D gene, J gene, CDR3 protein, CDR3 DNA. The D gene is left open where the match is weak. Part of the rows lack a size; the others show once, few, many or a class for expanded clones.

v_gene: TRBV4-3
abundance: .
d_gene: TRBD1
j_gene: TRBJ2-7
CDR3aa: CASSQGRGGWEQYF
CDR3nt: TGCGCCAGCAGCCAAGGCCGAGGGGGCTGGGAGCAGTACTTC

v_gene: TRBV5-1
abundance: .
d_gene: .
j_gene: TRBJ1-4
CDR3aa: CASSSGTPRPEKLFF
CDR3nt: TGCGCCAGCAGCTCCGGGACACCCCGTCCGGAAAAACTGTTTTTT

v_gene: TRBV29-1
abundance: .
d_gene: TRBD1
j_gene: TRBJ1-5
CDR3aa: CSALLGTGGGNQPQHF
CDR3nt: TGCAGCGCCCTGTTAGGGACAGGGGGCGGCAATCAGCCCCAGCATTTT

v_gene: TRBV25-1
abundance: .
d_gene: TRBD1
j_gene: TRBJ2-1
CDR3aa: CASSEYGQGNGEQFF
CDR3nt: TGTGCCAGCAGTGAATATGGACAGGGGAACGGTGAGCAGTTCTTC

v_gene: TRBV19
abundance: .
d_gene: TRBD1
j_gene: TRBJ1-5
CDR3aa: CASSIAGTVNNQPQHF
CDR3nt: TGTGCCAGTAGTATAGCGGGGACAGTCAATAATCAGCCCCAGCATTTT

v_gene: TRBV6-1
abundance: .
d_gene: .
j_gene: TRBJ1-5
CDR3aa: CASSDGFSSQPQHF
CDR3nt: TGTGCCAGCAGTGATGGCTTTAGCAGTCAGCCCCAGCATTTT

v_gene: TRBV10-3
abundance: .
d_gene: .
j_gene: TRBJ2-5
CDR3aa: CAISVVQRETQYF
CDR3nt: TGTGCCATCAGTGTAGTCCAGCGGGAGACCCAGTACTTC

v_gene: TRBV28
abundance: .
d_gene: .
j_gene: TRBJ1-3
CDR3aa: CASSGTSGNTIYF
CDR3nt: TGTGCCAGCAGTGGCACCTCTGGAAACACCATATATTTT

v_gene: TRBV15
abundance: once
d_gene: TRBD1
j_gene: TRBJ1-5
CDR3aa: CATILRGPKPQHF
CDR3nt: TGTGCCACTATTTTAAGGGGGCCTAAGCCCCAGCATTTT

v_gene: TRBV4-2
abundance: .
d_gene: TRBD2
j_gene: TRBJ2-3
CDR3aa: CASSQVASGGADTQYF
CDR3nt: TGTGCCAGCAGCCAAGTTGCTAGCGGGGGGGCAGATACGCAGTATTTT

v_gene: TRBV30
abundance: .
d_gene: .
j_gene: TRBJ1-5
CDR3aa: CAWSGSSNQPQHF
CDR3nt: TGTGCCTGGAGCGGGTCTAGCAATCAGCCCCAGCATTTT

v_gene: TRBV19
abundance: .
d_gene: TRBD1
j_gene: TRBJ2-5
CDR3aa: CASSRQGRGETQYF
CDR3nt: TGTGCCAGTAGTCGACAGGGGCGGGGAGAGACCCAGTACTTC

v_gene: TRBV5-6
abundance: few
d_gene: TRBD1
j_gene: TRBJ1-2
CDR3aa: CASSRALGTGGGGNYGYTF
CDR3nt: TGTGCCAGCAGCCGCGCACTCGGGACAGGGGGCGGAGGTAACTATGGCTACACCTTC

v_gene: TRBV18
abundance: .
d_gene: TRBD1
j_gene: TRBJ1-2
CDR3aa: CASSPTTGGTNYGYTF
CDR3nt: TGTGCCAGCTCACCTACGACAGGGGGGACTAACTATGGCTACACCTTC

v_gene: TRBV19
abundance: .
d_gene: .
j_gene: TRBJ2-7
CDR3aa: CASSLQGSPDYEQYF
CDR3nt: TGTGCCAGTAGTCTACAGGGTTCGCCAGACTACGAGCAGTACTTC

v_gene: TRBV7-9
abundance: .
d_gene: .
j_gene: TRBJ2-5
CDR3aa: CASSSREYGTQYF
CDR3nt: TGTGCCAGCAGCTCCAGGGAATACGGGACCCAGTACTTC

v_gene: TRBV6-1
abundance: .
d_gene: TRBD1
j_gene: TRBJ1-1
CDR3aa: CASRDRVYFSEAFF
CDR3nt: TGTGCCAGTCGGGACAGGGTGTATTTTAGTGAAGCTTTCTTT

v_gene: TRBV30
abundance: .
d_gene: TRBD1
j_gene: TRBJ1-1
CDR3aa: CASPAGDRSEAFF
CDR3nt: TGTGCCTCCCCCGCCGGGGACAGAAGCGAAGCTTTCTTT

v_gene: TRBV2
abundance: few
d_gene: .
j_gene: TRBJ2-2
CDR3aa: CASTTQNTGELFF
CDR3nt: TGTGCCAGCACTACCCAGAACACCGGGGAGCTGTTTTTT

v_gene: TRBV19
abundance: .
d_gene: TRBD1
j_gene: TRBJ1-5
CDR3aa: CACDRTGGFVSNQPQHF
CDR3nt: TGTGCCTGTGACAGGACAGGGGGCTTTGTTAGCAATCAGCCCCAGCATTTT

v_gene: TRBV2
abundance: .
d_gene: TRBD1
j_gene: TRBJ2-7
CDR3aa: CASSQDRPGTAYEQYF
CDR3nt: TGTGCCAGCAGTCAAGACCGACCCGGGACAGCCTACGAGCAGTACTTC

v_gene: TRBV7-9
abundance: once
d_gene: TRBD1
j_gene: TRBJ1-2
CDR3aa: CSSSLTGTGDYTF
CDR3nt: TGTTCCAGCAGCTTAACCGGGACAGGGGACTACACCTTC

v_gene: TRBV19
abundance: .
d_gene: .
j_gene: TRBJ1-5
CDR3aa: CASKQGSNSNQPQHF
CDR3nt: TGTGCCAGTAAACAGGGATCCAATAGCAATCAGCCCCAGCATTTT

v_gene: TRBV7-3
abundance: .
d_gene: TRBD1
j_gene: TRBJ2-3
CDR3aa: CASSWTGPSTDTQYF
CDR3nt: TGTGCCAGCAGCTGGACAGGCCCTAGCACAGATACGCAGTATTTT

v_gene: TRBV13
abundance: .
d_gene: .
j_gene: TRBJ1-2
CDR3aa: CASSRTGSFGYTF
CDR3nt: TGTGCCAGCAGCCGAACAGGGAGCTTTGGCTACACCTTC

v_gene: TRBV29-1
abundance: .
d_gene: .
j_gene: TRBJ2-7
CDR3aa: CSVEEGGYEQYF
CDR3nt: TGCAGCGTTGAAGAGGGGGGCTACGAGCAGTACTTC

v_gene: TRBV11-1
abundance: .
d_gene: .
j_gene: TRBJ1-2
CDR3aa: CASSPSGGIGYTF
CDR3nt: TGTGCCAGCAGCCCATCCGGGGGAATCGGCTACACCTTC

v_gene: TRBV5-1
abundance: .
d_gene: .
j_gene: TRBJ2-7
CDR3aa: CASRSRPSYEQYF
CDR3nt: TGCGCCAGCAGGTCCAGGCCATCCTACGAGCAGTACTTC

v_gene: TRBV6-1
abundance: .
d_gene: TRBD1
j_gene: TRBJ2-7
CDR3aa: CASSATGVHEQYF
CDR3nt: TGTGCCAGCAGTGCAACAGGGGTCCACGAGCAGTACTTC

v_gene: TRBV29-1
abundance: .
d_gene: .
j_gene: TRBJ2-3
CDR3aa: CSAARGQGDTQYF
CDR3nt: TGCAGCGCTGCGCGGGGGCAGGGAGATACGCAGTATTTT

v_gene: TRBV13
abundance: .
d_gene: TRBD2
j_gene: TRBJ2-5
CDR3aa: CASSLGGGPLAPKETQYF
CDR3nt: TGTGCCAGCAGCTTAGGGGGAGGGCCCTTGGCTCCTAAAGAGACCCAGTACTTC

v_gene: TRBV2
abundance: few
d_gene: TRBD1
j_gene: TRBJ1-5
CDR3aa: CASSLRTGLRNQPQHF
CDR3nt: TGTGCCAGCAGCCTCAGGACAGGGTTGCGCAATCAGCCCCAGCATTTT

v_gene: TRBV30
abundance: .
d_gene: .
j_gene: TRBJ2-7
CDR3aa: CAFQTLSGEQYF
CDR3nt: TGTGCCTTCCAAACGTTGTCGGGCGAGCAGTACTTC

v_gene: TRBV5-1
abundance: .
d_gene: TRBD1
j_gene: TRBJ1-5
CDR3aa: CASSLGGTGSQPQHF
CDR3nt: TGCGCCAGCAGCTTGGGTGGGACAGGCTCTCAGCCCCAGCATTTT

v_gene: TRBV19
abundance: .
d_gene: TRBD2
j_gene: TRBJ2-7
CDR3aa: CASSMIGGDEQYF
CDR3nt: TGTGCCAGTAGTATGATTGGGGGGGACGAGCAGTACTTC

v_gene: TRBV29-1
abundance: once
d_gene: .
j_gene: TRBJ2-7
CDR3aa: CSAIVQGLSMNEQYF
CDR3nt: TGCAGCGCCATTGTACAGGGTCTGTCGATGAACGAGCAGTACTTC

v_gene: TRBV4-3
abundance: .
d_gene: .
j_gene: TRBJ2-1
CDR3aa: CASSQRDNEQFF
CDR3nt: TGCGCCAGCAGCCAACGGGACAATGAGCAGTTCTTC

v_gene: TRBV5-4
abundance: once
d_gene: .
j_gene: TRBJ2-7
CDR3aa: CASSISPGHTYEQYF
CDR3nt: TGTGCCAGCAGCATTTCCCCGGGACACACATACGAGCAGTACTTC

v_gene: TRBV5-5
abundance: .
d_gene: .
j_gene: TRBJ2-7
CDR3aa: CASSLSQGTYEQYF
CDR3nt: TGTGCCAGCAGCTTGAGCCAGGGAACATACGAGCAGTACTTC

v_gene: TRBV19
abundance: .
d_gene: .
j_gene: TRBJ1-1
CDR3aa: CASSPGTEAFF
CDR3nt: TGTGCCAGTAGTCCTGGGACAGAAGCTTTCTTT